The 25 T cell receptor beta chains below come from one sample, sequenced in a study of shared clonotypes between healthy human individuals. Profiling relied on immunoSEQ multiplex PCR, and the TCRdb table lists in-frame clones only, not all of them. The sample includes about 1,500,000 clones, more than 95% of them seen just once. Sequenced: naive CD4+ T cells sorted from blood. The subset: CD45RA+ positively selected. The receptors come from a man aged 30 to 39 in good health.

As to this clone: In the same sample, other DNA sequences code for this CDR3. Here the CDR3 DNA reads TGTGCCAGCTCACCACCCGGGACCTCCGGCAATGAGCAGTTCTTC. This codes for CASSPPGTSGNEQFF. The chain recombines TRBV18 with TRBJ2-1; D assignment may be TRBD1 or TRBD2 (5 bases each). Germline CDR1 reads KGHSH; CDR2 reads LQKENI. The CDR3 consists of 15 residues. V dropped 0 bases and J dropped 6 bases, with 12 bases sitting between them.

V and J are TRBV5-5 and TRBJ2-1; D call uncertain. The CDR3 spans 13 residues. CDR1 is SGHKS, CDR2 YYEKEE, per germline (reference sequence). V lost 0 bases to trimming and J lost 2 bases, with 3 bases between them. The CDR3: CASSLVPYNEQFF. Here the CDR3 DNA reads TGTGCCAGCAGCTTGGTCCCCTACAATGAGCAGTTCTTC.

The V gene is TRBV5-4, the J gene TRBJ2-1; D may match TRBD1 or TRBD2 (5 bases each). The CDR3 length is 12 residues. CDR1 is SGHNT, CDR2 YYREEE, per germline (reference sequence). V was clipped by 0 bases and J by 9 bases, with 7 bases between them. In nucleotides, the CDR3 is TGTGCCAGCAGCTTGGCCGGGGCTGAGCAGTTCTTC. Translation: CASSLAGAEQFF.

The chain couples TRBV4-3 to TRBJ2-3; D not resolved. CDR3 length: 17 amino acids. In germline, CDR1 is LGHNA, CDR2 YSLEER. V dropped 0 bases and J dropped 2 bases, with 15 bases sitting between them. DNA for the CDR3: TGCGCCAGCAGCCAAGATCTCGCAGCAAAGTTCACAGATACGCAGTATTTT. Its protein product is CASSQDLAAKFTDTQYF.

This rearrangement joins TRBV5-1 to TRBJ2-6; 7 bases map to TRBD1. Germline V lookup: CDR1 SGHRS, CDR2 YFSETQ. The CDR3 has 17 amino acids. Trimming took 2 bases from V and 2 from J; bases not matched to a gene: 7. The CDR3 coding sequence is TGCGCCAGCAGCTTAGAGGGGGCGCGTCCTGGGGCCAACGTCCTGACTTTC. The encoded protein is CASSLEGARPGANVLTF.

The chain carries TRBV6-5 and TRBJ1-5, with D perhaps matching TRBD1 (5 bases). Germline loops: CDR1 MNHEY, CDR2 SVGAGI. Trimming took off 2 bases at V and 3 bases at J, with 8 bases between the two ends. This CDR3 has 14 amino acids. This chain's CDR3 is CASSYRDYNQPQHF. Here the CDR3 DNA reads TGTGCCAGCAGTTACCGGGACTACAATCAGCCCCAGCATTTT.

The chain recombines TRBV19 with TRBJ1-2; maybe TRBD1 (5 bases). V lost 7 bases and J 3 bases, leaving 18 bases between the germline ends. Looked up from germline, CDR1 is LNHDA and CDR2 is SQIVND (reference sequence). CDR3 length: 15 residues. The CDR3: CASNHPGGSDYGYTF. CDR3 DNA: TGTGCCAGTAACCACCCCGGGGGTTCCGACTATGGCTACACCTTC.

The V and J genes are TRBV19 and TRBJ2-7; D possibly corresponds to TRBD1 (6 bases). This CDR3 region has 14 residues. Per the germline V gene, CDR1 is LNHDA and CDR2 is SQIVND (reference sequence). V was trimmed by 9 bases and J by 0 bases, leaving 15 bases between them. The CDR3 protein is CASSDDRSSYEQYF. The CDR3 region has the DNA TGTGCCAGCAGTGACGACAGGAGCTCCTACGAGCAGTACTTC.

The chain carries TRBV14 and TRBJ2-1; no clear D gene. The germline V and J ends were trimmed by 2 bases and 0 bases, with 20 bases remaining between them. The CDR3 covers 19 residues. Germline-derived CDR1 and CDR2 are SGHDN and FVKESK. The CDR3 here is CASSQREPGQSSSYNEQFF. CDR3 DNA: TGTGCCAGCAGCCAACGTGAACCCGGGCAGTCCAGCTCCTACAATGAGCAGTTCTTC.

The J gene is TRBJ2-3, the V gene TRBV5-1; the D gene is possibly TRBD2 (6 bases). Between the trimmed V and J ends, which lost 1 base and 0 bases, there was a span of 15 bases. The length of the CDR3 is 17 residues. Looked up from germline, CDR1 is SGHRS and CDR2 is YFSETQ. The CDR3 DNA follows: TGCGCCAGCAGCTTGTCTACCCTAGCGACTAGCACAGATACGCAGTATTTT. Protein product: CASSLSTLATSTDTQYF. Filled out from reference TRBV5-1 and TRBJ2-3, the complete variable domain reads KAGVTQTPRYLIKTRGQQVTLSCSPISGHRSVSWYQQTPGQGLQFLFEYFSETQRNKGNFPGRFSGRQFSNSRSEMNVSTLELGDSALYLCASSLSTLATSTDTQYFGPGTRLTVL.

This clone was seen more than once but under ten times. The rearrangement joins TRBV27 to TRBJ1-2, with D maybe TRBD1 (5 bases). This CDR3 has 13 amino acids. V lost 2 bases, J lost 4 bases, and 8 bases lay in between. Germline assignment: CDR1 MNHEY and CDR2 SMNVEV (reference sequence). The CDR3 region has the DNA TGTGCCAGCAGTTTAACAGGCACCTATGGCTACACCTTC. This encodes CASSLTGTYGYTF.

This rearrangement joins TRBV27 to TRBJ1-1; no definite D call. Deletions cut 4 bases from V and 0 bases from J, with 6 bases between. This CDR3 is built from 13 residues. In germline, CDR1 is MNHEY, CDR2 SMNVEV (reference sequence). The CDR3 region has the DNA TGTGCCAGCAGTTCCTGGTTGAACACTGAAGCTTTCTTT. This sequence encodes CASSSWLNTEAFF.

This rearrangement joins TRBV19 to TRBJ2-3; 9 nucleotides align to TRBD2. CDR3 length: 15 amino acids. V gave up 3 bases and J gave up 6 bases; unmatched junction bases: 7. Germline CDR1 is LNHDA and CDR2 is SQIVND (reference sequence). CDR3 nucleotides: TGTGCCAGTAGTATGCGGGAGGGACACAGCGATACGCAGTATTTT. Amino acids: CASSMREGHSDTQYF.

The J gene is TRBJ2-1, the V gene TRBV5-1, with D possibly matching TRBD2 (5 bases). In germline, CDR1 is SGHRS, CDR2 YFSETQ. The CDR3 totals 19 residues. Trimming cost V 7 bases and J 9 bases, with 35 bases left between them. The CDR3 DNA is TGCGCCAGCCGCGTTGAGACTCCGAACCCCGGAGGACGGTTGTTTGAGCAGTTCTTC. This encodes CASRVETPNPGGRLFEQFF. The variable domain in full, with the rest retrieved from reference TRBV5-1 and TRBJ2-1, is KAGVTQTPRYLIKTRGQQVTLSCSPISGHRSVSWYQQTPGQGLQFLFEYFSETQRNKGNFPGRFSGRQFSNSRSEMNVSTLELGDSALYLCASRVETPNPGGRLFEQFFGPGTRLTVL.

About this clone: The sample has other DNA sequences that encode this CDR3 too. The J gene is TRBJ2-1, the V gene TRBV10-2, with a weak D call TRBD1 (5 bases). This CDR3 spans 14 amino acids. Germline CDR1 WSHSY, CDR2 SAAADI. Trimming pared 5 bases from V and 0 bases from J, leaving 8 bases between. The chain's CDR3 is CASSWGNSYNEQFF. The CDR3 nucleotides are TGCGCCAGCAGTTGGGGCAACTCCTACAATGAGCAGTTCTTC.

This rearrangement joins TRBV7-8 to TRBJ2-1, with TRBD2 matching over 9 bases. The CDR3 is 16 amino acids. Per germline, CDR1 SGHVS and CDR2 FQNEAQ. V lost 5 bases to trimming and J lost 4 bases; unmatched junction nucleotides: 9. CDR3 DNA sequence: TGTGCCAGCAGCCAAGCCCCTAGCGGGACTTACAATGAGCAGTTCTTC. Translating it yields CASSQAPSGTYNEQFF.

This clone was recorded once. V is TRBV28 and J is TRBJ1-5; TRBD1 agrees at 9 bases. The V gene's germline CDR1 is MDHEN and CDR2 SYDVKM. This CDR3 contains 14 residues. Germline trimming cut 8 bases from V and 6 bases from J; bases unmatched to any gene: 8. The chain's CDR3 is CASLYRGQGQPQHF. The CDR3 region has the DNA TGTGCCAGCTTATACAGGGGGCAGGGTCAGCCCCAGCATTTT.

The V call is TRBV6-1, the J call TRBJ2-4, with 10 nucleotides matching TRBD1. The ends lost 1 base at V and 9 bases at J; junction bases unmatched: 15. Germline V gives CDR1 MNHNS, CDR2 SASEGT. The CDR3 consists of 18 residues. CDR3 DNA: TGTGCCAGCAGTGAAGGAGGCCGGACAGGGGGAGGTTTAGGCATTCAGTACTTC. Its translation: CASSEGGRTGGGLGIQYF.

The CDR3 DNA follows: TGTGCCAGCAGTAGACAGTCGAACACTGAAGCTTTCTTT. Encoded protein: CASSRQSNTEAFF. V is TRBV6-6 and J is TRBJ1-1, with D possibly matching TRBD1 (5 bases). The CDR3 is 13 residues long. Germline CDR1 reads MNHNY; CDR2 reads SVGAGI (reference sequence). V was pared by 5 bases and J by 1 base, with 8 bases between.

The chain couples TRBV11-2 to TRBJ2-7; TRBD2 aligns across 10 bases. V gave up 1 base and J gave up 2 bases; unmatched junction bases: 5. The CDR3 sequence is 16 residues long. From germline, CDR1 is SGHAT and CDR2 FQNNGV. CDR3 sequence: CASSLVRTSGAYEQYF. DNA of the CDR3: TGTGCCAGCAGCTTAGTGAGGACTAGCGGTGCCTACGAGCAGTACTTC.

The genes are TRBV5-1 and TRBJ2-5; 11 nucleotides line up with TRBD2. The CDR3 extends over 13 amino acids. Germline CDR1 reads SGHRS; CDR2 reads YFSETQ. V was clipped by 4 bases and J by 10 bases; unmatched bases: 6. CDR3 sequence reads: CASSILAGEFQYF. The CDR3 nucleotides are TGCGCCAGCAGCATACTAGCGGGAGAGTTCCAGTACTTC.

This chain uses TRBV5-1 with TRBJ2-5; TRBD2 agrees at 10 bases. Looked up from germline, CDR1 is SGHRS and CDR2 is YFSETQ. The CDR3 is made up of 15 amino acids. J was trimmed by 6 bases and V by 4 bases; bases with no gene match: 9. The CDR3 DNA reads TGCGCCAGCAGCCCGGGGGGACTAGCGTCGAAGACCCAGTACTTC. It specifies CASSPGGLASKTQYF.

The rearrangement joins TRBV10-3 to TRBJ2-7; TRBD1 aligns across 7 bases. Germline CDR1 and CDR2: ENHRY and SYGVKD. V was clipped by 6 bases and J by 3 bases; unmatched bases: 8. The CDR3 consists of 14 residues. CDR3: CAIRDRPSDYEQYF. The CDR3 DNA follows: TGTGCCATCAGGGACAGGCCCTCAGACTACGAGCAGTACTTC.

The chain links TRBV5-8 to TRBJ1-1; D gene ambiguous. This CDR3 is built from 15 residues. Per germline, CDR1 SGHTS and CDR2 YDEGEE. Trimming removed 2 bases from V and 0 bases from J, with 11 bases in between. This CDR3 is CASSFRRPVNTEAFF. The DNA for the CDR3 is TGTGCCAGCAGCTTCCGACGACCAGTGAACACTGAAGCTTTCTTT. Looking up the rest from reference TRBV5-8 and TRBJ1-1 gives the full variable domain: EAGVTQSPTHLIKTRGQQATLRCSPISGHTSVYWYQQALGLGLQFLLWYDEGEERNRGNFPPRFSGRQFPNYSSELNVNALELEDSALYLCASSFRRPVNTEAFFGQGTRLTVV.

The chain links TRBV16 to TRBJ1-4, with D perhaps TRBD1 (5 bases). This CDR3 has 18 residues. Looked up from germline, CDR1 is KGHSY and CDR2 is FQNENV. Trimming stripped 1 base from V and 4 bases from J, with 19 bases between. CDR3 sequence reads: CASSQFQGHGRINEKLFF. CDR3 DNA sequence: TGTGCCAGCAGCCAATTTCAGGGCCACGGGAGGATTAATGAAAAACTGTTTTTT.